These 7 T cell receptor beta chains were all obtained from the same sample, sequenced in a study of blood T cell repertoires in COVID-19. Data came from immunoSEQ multiplex PCR; TCRdb stores just in-frame clones and leaves some out. The data contain about 50,000 clones, about 82% of them singletons. The sample was peripheral blood. These receptors were collected from a woman aged 55-70 years with acute or convalescent COVID-19.

The table lists this clone with a count of one. This chain uses TRBV6-1 with TRBJ2-2, with TRBD1 matching 9 bases. The J segment lost 1 base and the V segment lost 2 bases, leaving 2 bases of the junction unmatched. CDR3 length equals 16 residues. Germline values: CDR1 MNHNS, CDR2 SASEGT. The chain's CDR3 is CASSEWGQGNTGELFF. The CDR3 nucleotides are TGTGCCAGCAGTGAATGGGGACAGGGGAACACCGGGGAGCTGTTTTTT.

V gene TRBV19 combines with J gene TRBJ2-1; D uncertain. Germline V gene lookup returns CDR1 LNHDA and CDR2 SQIVND (reference sequence). The CDR3 contains 14 residues. The V gene lost 3 bases and the J gene lost 3 bases, with 9 bases spanning the gap. The CDR3 region is CASSMRANYNEQFF. DNA for the CDR3: TGTGCCAGTAGTATGCGCGCGAACTACAATGAGCAGTTCTTC.

This clone came up a few times. This chain connects TRBV18 to TRBJ1-5; the match to TRBD1 covers 8 bases. In germline, CDR1 is KGHSH, CDR2 LQKENI. This CDR3 has 16 residues. Germline trimming cut 2 bases from V and 4 bases from J; bases unmatched to any gene: 7. The CDR3 is CASSPSYQGANQPQHF. CDR3 sequence (DNA): TGTGCCAGCTCACCATCATATCAGGGGGCAAATCAGCCCCAGCATTTT.

The V call is TRBV15, the J call TRBJ2-5; no definite D call. This CDR3 has 13 residues. CDR1 and CDR2 (germline): LNHNV, YYDKDF (reference sequence). Trimming left V 1 base short and J 5 bases short, with 8 bases between. As DNA, the CDR3 is TGTGCCACCAGCAGAGCCGTTATGGAGACCCAGTACTTC. This codes for CATSRAVMETQYF.

In this sample, this clone turned up once. V usage is TRBV27 and J usage is TRBJ1-2, with D uncertain. CDR1 is MNHEY, CDR2 SMNVEV, per germline (reference sequence). The CDR3 length is 13 residues. Trimming took 0 bases from V and 5 from J, leaving 7 bases between them. In DNA form, the CDR3 reads TGTGCCAGCAGTTTATCTCAGGCTTATGGCTACACCTTC. This encodes CASSLSQAYGYTF.

The chain has TRBV30 and TRBJ1-3; possibly TRBD1 for D (6 bases). Germline V gene sequence: CDR1 GTSNPN, CDR2 SVGIG (reference sequence). V lost 3 bases and J lost 1, with 10 bases in between. The CDR3 is 14 amino acids. In DNA, the CDR3 is TGTGCCTGGAGGGGGGACATATCTGGAAACACCATATATTTT. This encodes CAWRGDISGNTIYF.

J is TRBJ2-2 and V is TRBV5-8; 13 bases are shared with TRBD2. The CDR3 length is 18 residues. With V trimmed by 1 base and J by 1 base, 4 bases remained unmatched. CDR1 is SGHTS, CDR2 YDEGEE, per germline. The CDR3 DNA is TGTGCCAGCAGCTTGTCGAGACTAGCGGGGGGGAACACCGGGGAGCTGTTTTTT. This codes for CASSLSRLAGGNTGELFF.